The source of this TCR beta chain is a study of shared clonotypes between healthy human individuals. Naive CD8 populations comprised CD45RO-negative cells positively selected for CCR7, excluding terminally differentiated effector memory CD45RA+ cells. Profiled with immunoSEQ multiplex PCR; TCRdb holds only in-frame clones, not every one. This table has about 2.1 million clones, 85% to 95% appearing once. The V segment lost 3 bases and the J segment 6 bases; nucleotides outside the gene matches: 8. Germline CDR1 is SGHNT and CDR2 is YYREEE (reference sequence). CDR3 size: 15 residues. Notes on the study in general: A reduction in generation probabilities was seen for non-shared clonotypes relative to those shared by all four donors.

With respect to this clone: Its antigen is unknown.

The V and J genes are TRBV5-4 and TRBJ2-3; 9 bases are a match to TRBD1. The source of this sequence is a man aged 18 to 29 in good health. Some clones in this sample may be carry-over from other donors' samples. Sample: naive CD8+ T cells from PBMCs. The CDR3, as DNA: TGTGCCAGCAGCTCCCGGGACAGGGTGGCGGATACGCAGTATTTT. This gives the protein CASSSRDRVADTQYF.